Shown below are 2 T cell receptor beta chains from a single sample sequenced in a study of blood T cell repertoires in COVID-19. Only in-frame clones appear in the TCRdb table, and some are missing; sequencing was by immunoSEQ multiplex PCR. The sample lists fewer than 150,000 clones; approximately 78% were seen once. Material for sequencing was peripheral blood. These receptors were collected from a man aged 60-69 years who had recovered from COVID-19.

This chain connects TRBV12-3 or TRBV12-4 to TRBJ2-4, with D perhaps matching TRBD1 (6 bases). The CDR3 runs to 13 residues. V was trimmed by 6 bases and J by 9 bases, leaving 15 bases between them. The CDR3 DNA reads TGTGCCAGCAGGCCGCCGGGACACGGCATTCAGTACTTC. Its translation: CASRPPGHGIQYF.

The chain uses TRBV19 and TRBJ1-5; the match to TRBD1 covers 7 bases. Looked up from germline, CDR1 is LNHDA and CDR2 is SQIVND (reference sequence). Trimming took 10 bases from V and 3 from J; bases not matched to a gene: 9. This CDR3 has 14 residues. The CDR3, as DNA: TGTGCCACCCGCCTGACAGGGAACAATCAGCCCCAGCATTTT. Its translation: CATRLTGNNQPQHF. Combining the CDR3 with reference TRBV19 and TRBJ1-5 gives the whole variable domain DGGITQSPKYLFRKEGQNVTLSCEQNLNHDAMYWYRQDPGQGLRLIYYSQIVNDFQKGDIAEGYSVSREKKESFPLTVTSAQKNPTAFYLCATRLTGNNQPQHFGDGTRLSIL.